One sample yielded the 25 T cell receptor beta chains listed below, sequenced in a study of Tregs in tolerant kidney transplant recipients. Produced via immunoSEQ multiplex PCR; TCRdb's table is partial and in-frame only. The repertoire includes some 240,000 clones, 65% to 85% of them detected once, and around 0.64% sits in the top ten. The sequenced sample was CD4+ T cells from blood. The receptor source for this set is a human donor in good health.

The genes are TRBV18 and TRBJ2-7, with D perhaps TRBD1 (6 bases). The CDR3 contains 13 residues. Trimming stripped 3 bases from V and 3 bases from J, with 9 bases between. CDR1 and CDR2 (germline): KGHSH, LQKENI. In DNA, the CDR3 is TGTGCCAGCTCACCTAGGACAGTCTACGAGCAGTACTTC. Translated, it gives CASSPRTVYEQYF.

V is TRBV5-1 and J is TRBJ2-7, with TRBD1 matching 8 bases. The CDR3 loop spans 16 amino acids. Germline V lookup: CDR1 SGHRS, CDR2 YFSETQ. The trim removed 0 bases at V and 4 bases at J, leaving 9 bases unmatched. CDR3 sequence reads: CASSLEPTDRGYEQYF. The CDR3 DNA is TGCGCCAGCAGCTTGGAGCCCACTGACAGGGGTTACGAGCAGTACTTC.

This sequence joins TRBV9 and TRBJ2-3; D is unresolved. CDR1 is SGDLS and CDR2 is YYNGEE in the germline V gene. Trimming shortened V by 4 bases and J by 0 bases, and 12 bases separated the two germline ends. The length of the CDR3 is 15 residues. CDR3 residues: CASSWTPDSTDTQYF. CDR3 in DNA: TGTGCCAGCAGCTGGACGCCCGATAGCACAGATACGCAGTATTTT.

The chain joins TRBV2 to TRBJ2-1, with 7 bases identical to TRBD1. CDR3 length: 13 amino acids. J lost 6 bases, V lost 7 bases, and 6 bases had no gene match. CDR1 is SNHLY and CDR2 is FYNNEI in the germline V gene. The CDR3 DNA reads TGTGCCAGCAAGAAGGGGGCCTTCAATGAGCAGTTCTTC. This gives the protein CASKKGAFNEQFF.

The J gene is TRBJ1-4, the V gene TRBV19; D is unresolved. V lost 4 bases and J lost 8, with 17 bases in between. Per germline, CDR1 LNHDA and CDR2 SQIVND (reference sequence). The CDR3 extends over 15 amino acids. CDR3: CASSSPGRAIEKLFF. The CDR3, as DNA: TGTGCCAGTAGTAGCCCGGGCCGCGCGATAGAAAAACTGTTTTTT.

V and J are TRBV14 and TRBJ2-7, with D unclear. The CDR3 has 13 residues. Germline lookup yields CDR1 SGHDN and CDR2 FVKESK. Trimming took 0 bases from V and 7 from J, leaving 10 bases between them. The CDR3: CASSQDLVGEQYF. In DNA form, the CDR3 reads TGTGCCAGCAGCCAAGATCTTGTAGGGGAGCAGTACTTC.

V gene TRBV19 combines with J gene TRBJ1-5; 11 bases line up with TRBD1. The germline V gene has CDR1 LNHDA and CDR2 SQIVND (reference sequence). Trimming took 7 bases from V and 6 from J; bases not matched to a gene: 8. The CDR3 totals 15 residues. The CDR3 nucleotides are TGTGCCAGTATAGGTGGGGGACAGGGGGTTCAGCCCCAGCATTTT. The encoded protein is CASIGGGQGVQPQHF.

This chain links TRBV7-6 with TRBJ1-1; the D is unclear. Germline CDR1 reads SGHVS; CDR2 reads FNYEAQ. The CDR3 totals 13 residues. The V end lost 3 bases, the J end lost 1 base, and 6 bases lay between the germline ends. The CDR3 sequence is CASSLKENTEAFF. In nucleotides, the CDR3 is TGTGCCAGCAGCTTGAAGGAGAACACTGAAGCTTTCTTT.

This clone appeared a few times. V usage is TRBV5-1 and J usage is TRBJ1-2, with 9 bases matching TRBD1. CDR1 and CDR2 (germline): SGHRS, YFSETQ. With 4 bases clipped from V and 8 bases from J, the junction kept 15 bases outside the gene matches. This CDR3 spans 16 amino acids. As DNA, the CDR3 is TGCGCCAGCAGCCCTACTCCGGGACAGGGACCGGGGGGCTACACCTTC. This codes for CASSPTPGQGPGGYTF.

The chain couples TRBV27 to TRBJ2-7; 8 bases are shared with TRBD1. V lost 8 bases to trimming and J lost 3 bases; unmatched junction nucleotides: 9. The CDR3 has 14 amino acids. Germline lookup yields CDR1 MNHEY and CDR2 SMNVEV (reference sequence). CDR3 amino acids: CASQGAKGVYEQYF. DNA for the CDR3: TGTGCCAGCCAGGGGGCTAAGGGCGTCTACGAGCAGTACTTC.

The CDR3: CASSLVPRRPQHF. In DNA, the CDR3 is TGTGCCAGCAGTTTAGTACCCAGAAGGCCCCAGCATTTT. The chain combines TRBV27 with TRBJ1-5; no definite D call. CDR1 and CDR2 (germline): MNHEY, SMNVEV (reference sequence). The CDR3 is 13 amino acids. The V gene lost 2 bases and the J gene lost 9 bases, with 11 bases spanning the gap.

The V gene is TRBV7-6, the J gene TRBJ2-5; perhaps TRBD1 as D (6 bases). V dropped 1 base and J dropped 0 bases, with 9 bases sitting between them. The CDR3 is 15 amino acids. From germline, CDR1 is SGHVS and CDR2 FNYEAQ. The CDR3 nucleotides are TGTGCCAGCAGCTTAGGGACAGCGTACCAAGAGACCCAGTACTTC. This sequence encodes CASSLGTAYQETQYF.

The rearrangement joins TRBV6-5 to TRBJ2-1; 8 bases line up with TRBD2. There are 15 residues in the CDR3. CDR1 and CDR2 (germline): MNHEY, SVGAGI. V lost 4 bases to trimming and J lost 3 bases; unmatched junction nucleotides: 5. CDR3 DNA: TGTGCCAGCAGTTTAAGCGGGGGTGACTACAATGAGCAGTTCTTC. Amino acids: CASSLSGGDYNEQFF.

This chain uses TRBV5-6 with TRBJ2-3, with 9 positions matching TRBD1. The CDR3 spans 19 residues. Trimming removed 4 bases from V and 1 base from J; junction bases left unmatched: 16. Germline CDR1 and CDR2: SGHDT and YYEEEE. The CDR3: CASSGGTGIGAIRTDTQYF. The CDR3 nucleotides are TGTGCCAGCAGCGGCGGGACAGGGATAGGAGCAATCCGCACAGATACGCAGTATTTT.

The chain has TRBV7-2 and TRBJ2-3, with 13 bases identical to TRBD2. Germline V gene lookup returns CDR1 SGHTA and CDR2 FQGNSA. The CDR3 runs 15 residues. V lost 4 bases and J lost 8; bases outside the gene matches: 6. CDR3: CASSSRTSGSVTQYF. CDR3 nucleotide sequence: TGTGCCAGCAGCTCCCGGACTAGCGGGAGCGTTACGCAGTATTTT. Using reference TRBV7-2 and TRBJ2-3 for the parts outside the CDR3, the full variable domain is GAGVSQSPSNKVTEKGKDVELRCDPISGHTALYWYRQSLGQGLEFLIYFQGNSAPDKSGLPSDRFSAERTGGSVSTLTIQRTQQEDSAVYLCASSSRTSGSVTQYFGPGTRLTVL.

This chain joins TRBV9 and TRBJ2-2; 12 bases line up with TRBD1. V lost 4 bases, J lost 7 bases, and 5 bases stayed unmatched. CDR1 SGDLS and CDR2 YYNGEE come from the germline V gene. This CDR3 comprises 15 residues. The CDR3 spells CASSSGQGAVGELFF. The CDR3 DNA reads TGTGCCAGCAGCTCGGGACAGGGGGCCGTCGGGGAGCTGTTTTTT.

The chain has TRBV10-3 and TRBJ1-5, with 7 bases identical to TRBD1. Germline CDR1 ENHRY, CDR2 SYGVKD. Losses at the gene ends were 2 bases for V and 6 bases for J; bases not matched to a gene: 7. This CDR3 spans 15 amino acids. The CDR3 region has the DNA TGTGCCATCAGTGAGAGTGACAGGGCCGGTCAGCCCCAGCATTTT. Translation: CAISESDRAGQPQHF.

This clone was detected a few times. This chain connects TRBV7-6 to TRBJ2-2; TRBD2 aligns across 12 bases. Per germline, CDR1 SGHVS and CDR2 FNYEAQ. V shed 4 bases, J shed 4 bases, and the junction held 4 bases outside the gene matches. The CDR3 is 16 amino acids. The CDR3: CASSYVTSGSTGELFF. The CDR3 DNA follows: TGTGCCAGCAGCTATGTGACTAGCGGGAGCACCGGGGAGCTGTTTTTT.

The chain is built from TRBV9 and TRBJ2-1; 13 positions match TRBD2. CDR1 is SGDLS and CDR2 is YYNGEE in the germline V gene. The CDR3 runs 16 residues. Trimming at V came to 0 bases and at J to 7 bases, leaving 4 bases not matched to a gene. CDR3: CASSVAGLAGANEQFF. CDR3 DNA: TGTGCCAGCAGCGTAGCCGGACTAGCGGGAGCAAATGAGCAGTTCTTC.

The CDR3 DNA reads as TGTGCCAGTAGCGGGGTATTCACCGGGGAGCTGTTTTTT. Its translation: CASSGVFTGELFF. This chain joins TRBV19 and TRBJ2-2; tentatively, D is TRBD2 (5 bases). The CDR3 runs to 13 residues. The V gene's germline CDR1 is LNHDA and CDR2 SQIVND (reference sequence). The V end was cut by 6 bases, the J end by 4 bases, with 9 bases between.

A word on this clone: The sample contains more than one DNA sequence encoding this CDR3. Here the CDR3 DNA reads TGTGCCAGCAGTTTAACGGACAAAACCTACGAGCAGTACTTC. This gives the protein CASSLTDKTYEQYF. The chain combines TRBV27 with TRBJ2-7; D is possibly TRBD1 (5 bases). The V end was cut by 2 bases, the J end by 2 bases, with 10 bases between. The CDR3 contains 14 residues. The germline V gene encodes CDR1 MNHEY and CDR2 SMNVEV (reference sequence).

This chain's CDR3 is CASSDGQGSQPQHF. The CDR3 coding sequence is TGCGCCAGCAGCGATGGGCAGGGAAGTCAGCCCCAGCATTTT. V is TRBV5-1 and J is TRBJ1-5, with D tentatively TRBD1 (5 bases). The CDR3 is made up of 14 amino acids. The V gene lost 4 bases and the J gene lost 6 bases, with 14 bases spanning the gap. The germline gives CDR1 SGHRS, CDR2 YFSETQ.

A single count supports this clone. This sequence joins TRBV6-1 and TRBJ2-5; 8 nucleotides line up with TRBD2. The CDR3 has 15 residues. Germline V CDR1 and CDR2: MNHNS, SASEGT. The V segment lost 6 bases and the J segment 3 bases; nucleotides outside the gene matches: 9. The CDR3 DNA sequence: TGTGCCAGCAGCGTTACGGGGGGGGGAAAAGAGACCCAGTACTTC. Translation: CASSVTGGGKETQYF.

The chain links TRBV19 to TRBJ2-5; D gene unclear. The V end lost 3 bases, the J end lost 3 bases, and 8 bases lay between the germline ends. The length of the CDR3 is 13 residues. In germline, CDR1 is LNHDA, CDR2 SQIVND (reference sequence). The CDR3 DNA sequence: TGTGCCAGTAGTATCTACAGAAAAGAGACCCAGTACTTC. Residues: CASSIYRKETQYF. Full variable domain (outside the CDR3, taken from reference TRBV19 and TRBJ2-5): DGGITQSPKYLFRKEGQNVTLSCEQNLNHDAMYWYRQDPGQGLRLIYYSQIVNDFQKGDIAEGYSVSREKKESFPLTVTSAQKNPTAFYLCASSIYRKETQYFGPGTRLLVL.

This clone was found once. The chain employs TRBV29-1 and TRBJ1-2; D uncertain. The germline V and J ends were trimmed by 5 bases and 1 base, with 17 bases remaining between them. CDR1 and CDR2 from the germline V gene are SQVTM and ANQGSEA. CDR3 size: 15 residues. CDR3 bases: TGCAGCGTTCAAAAGGGCCTCTCCCTTAACTATGGCTACACCTTC. Encoded protein: CSVQKGLSLNYGYTF.